The rows below give T cell receptor beta chains drawn from one sample of a study of control samples from healthy donors and cancer patients. Assay: immunoSEQ multiplex PCR; the TCRdb copy retains only in-frame clones and omits some. The sample lists roughly 64,000 clones; just over 90% were seen once. Specimen: PBMCs. These receptors were collected from a woman aged 45-60 years with colorectal cancer. CDR3s include the opening cysteine and the closing phenylalanine or tryptophan. D genes are given only for firm matches. Clone size is shown for a subset of rows, as once, few, many or a class of expanded clone.

v_gene	len	abundance	d_gene	j_gene	CDR3aa	CDR3nt
TRBV19	14	.	.	TRBJ1-4	CASSKIGSNEKLFF	TGTGCCAGTAGTAAAATAGGGTCTAATGAAAAACTGTTTTTT
TRBV9	14	.	.	TRBJ2-3	CASSVQGFTDTQYF	TGTGCCAGCAGCGTTCAGGGGTTCACAGATACGCAGTATTTT
TRBV27	14	.	.	TRBJ1-1	CASSFGGALRKAFF	TGTGCCAGCAGTTTTGGGGGGGCTTTGAGGAAAGCTTTCTTT
TRBV7-9	13	.	TRBD1	TRBJ1-2	CASSRTGLIRYTF	TGTGCCAGCAGCAGGACAGGCTTGATACGCTACACCTTC
TRBV7-9	15	.	.	TRBJ1-1	CASSPVGGDRREAFF	TGTGCCAGCAGCCCCGTAGGAGGTGACAGGCGTGAAGCTTTCTTT
TRBV12-3/TRBV12-4	12	.	TRBD1	TRBJ1-1	CASTVTGVEAFF	TGTGCCAGCACCGTGACAGGGGTTGAAGCTTTCTTT
TRBV18	15	.	TRBD1	TRBJ2-2	CASTPGGANTGELFF	TGTGCCAGCACCCCAGGGGGTGCCAACACCGGGGAGCTGTTTTTT
TRBV5-1	14	few	.	TRBJ1-2	CASSPLPENYGYTF	TGCGCCAGCAGCCCGCTCCCGGAGAACTATGGCTACACCTTC
TRBV5-8	15	.	TRBD2	TRBJ2-3	CASSPRGVGTDTQYF	TGTGCCAGCAGCCCTCGGGGGGTTGGCACAGATACGCAGTATTTT
TRBV14	18	.	TRBD1	TRBJ2-1	CASSQDLGRGLACNEQFF	TGTGCCAGCAGCCAAGATCTAGGCAGGGGGCTGGCTTGCAATGAGCAGTTCTTC
TRBV28	14	.	.	TRBJ2-2	CASSPLDRTGELFF	TGTGCCAGCAGCCCCCTGGACCGGACCGGGGAGCTGTTTTTT
TRBV18	21	.	TRBD2	TRBJ2-1	CASSPKKPGLAGGRSYNEQFF	TGTGCCAGCTCACCTAAGAAACCCGGACTAGCGGGAGGTCGCTCCTACAATGAGCAGTTCTTC
TRBV5-1	16	.	.	TRBJ1-1	CASSLAALTALRRAFF	TGCGCCAGCAGCTTGGCCGCTCTTACAGCGTTGAGAAGAGCTTTCTTT
TRBV2	14	once	.	TRBJ1-5	CASSEVQGNQPQHF	TGTGCCAGCAGTGAGGTGCAGGGCAATCAGCCCCAGCATTTT
TRBV4-1	15	.	.	TRBJ2-7	CASSLTRWQLYEQYF	TGCGCCAGCAGCCTCACAAGATGGCAACTCTACGAGCAGTACTTC
TRBV29-1	14	.	.	TRBJ1-2	CSVLRGGVNYGYTF	TGCAGCGTGCTCCGGGGGGGGGTTAACTATGGCTACACCTTC
TRBV4-1	12	.	.	TRBJ1-1	CASSQGRTEAFF	TGCGCCAGCAGCCAGGGGAGGACTGAAGCTTTCTTT
TRBV19	12	.	.	TRBJ2-7	CASSIRAGEQYF	TGTGCCAGTAGTATCCGGGCCGGCGAGCAGTACTTC
TRBV3-1/TRBV3-2	14	.	.	TRBJ1-6	CASSTKGLNSPLHF	TGTGCCAGCAGCACGAAGGGTTTGAATTCACCCCTCCACTTT
TRBV4-2	15	.	.	TRBJ2-7	CASSRLPRESYEQYF	TGTGCCAGCAGCCGACTACCCCGGGAGTCCTACGAGCAGTACTTC
TRBV28	15	once	TRBD1	TRBJ2-5	CASSQQTGGGETQYF	TGTGCCAGCAGCCAGCAGACAGGGGGTGGGGAGACCCAGTACTTC
TRBV7-2	16	.	TRBD1	TRBJ1-4	CASSKAGTGVFKKLFF	TGTGCCAGCAGCAAGGCAGGGACAGGGGTTTTTAAAAAACTGTTTTTT
TRBV5-1	13	.	.	TRBJ2-6	CASRDSGANVLTF	TGCGCCAGCAGGGACTCTGGGGCCAACGTCCTGACTTTC
TRBV3-1/TRBV3-2	16	.	.	TRBJ1-4	CASSPRQELYNEKLFF	TGTGCCAGCAGCCCCCGACAGGAACTATATAATGAAAAACTGTTTTTT
TRBV9	15	.	.	TRBJ1-1	CASSVGTHTNTEAFF	TGTGCCAGCAGCGTAGGAACACACACGAACACTGAAGCTTTCTTT
TRBV6-4	15	.	.	TRBJ2-1	CASSDSFGGSHEQFF	TGTGCCAGCAGTGACTCATTCGGAGGTAGTCATGAGCAGTTCTTC